The clone carrying this TCR beta chain was seen at least ten times. Its antigen is not identified. These data originate in a study of identical twins. The study's findings and limits: Low generation probability was overrepresented in out-of-frame alpha sequences shared by twins.

Germline V gives CDR1 DFQATT, CDR2 SNEGSKA (reference sequence). The ends were cut back, 6 bases at V and 6 bases at J, with 21 bases in the middle. The CDR3 spans 14 residues. TCRdb reprocessed the 5' RACE reads with MiXCR, giving one entry per CDR3 protein. This sample carries a few hundred thousand distinct CDR3 sequences, just under 10% of them seen once, and the ten largest clones take around 3.1%. Another study also made use of these data, one on yellow fever vaccine responses in identical twins.

The genes are TRBV20-1 and TRBJ2-7, with D possibly being TRBD1 (5 bases). The receptor was isolated from a woman between 18 and 29 years old in good health. Specimen: PBMCs. This chain's CDR3 is CSANIQTVLGEQYF. CDR3 nucleotide sequence: TGCAGTGCAAACATACAGACAGTTCTCGGCGAGCAGTACTTC.